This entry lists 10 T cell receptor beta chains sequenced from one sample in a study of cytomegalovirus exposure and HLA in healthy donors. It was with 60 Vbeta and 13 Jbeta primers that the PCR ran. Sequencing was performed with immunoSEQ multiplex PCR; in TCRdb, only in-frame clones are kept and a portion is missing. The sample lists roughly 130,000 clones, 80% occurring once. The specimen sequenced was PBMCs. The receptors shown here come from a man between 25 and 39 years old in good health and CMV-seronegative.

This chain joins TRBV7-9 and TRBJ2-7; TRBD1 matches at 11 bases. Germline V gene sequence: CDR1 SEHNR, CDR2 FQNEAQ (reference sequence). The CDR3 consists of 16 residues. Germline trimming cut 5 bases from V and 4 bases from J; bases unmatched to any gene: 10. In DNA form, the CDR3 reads TGTGCCAGCAGCACCTACCTGGGACAGGGGGGGTACGAGCAGTACTTC. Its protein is CASSTYLGQGGYEQYF.

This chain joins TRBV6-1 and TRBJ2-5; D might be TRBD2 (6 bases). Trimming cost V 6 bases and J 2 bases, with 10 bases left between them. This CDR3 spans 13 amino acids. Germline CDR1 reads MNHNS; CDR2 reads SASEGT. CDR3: CASSRDWQETQYF. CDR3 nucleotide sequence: TGTGCCAGCAGCCGGGACTGGCAAGAGACCCAGTACTTC.

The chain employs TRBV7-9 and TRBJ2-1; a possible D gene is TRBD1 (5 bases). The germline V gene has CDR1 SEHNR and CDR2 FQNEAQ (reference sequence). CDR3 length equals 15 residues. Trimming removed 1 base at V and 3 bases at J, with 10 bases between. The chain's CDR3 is CASSLGQRSYNEQFF. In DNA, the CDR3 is TGTGCCAGCAGCTTAGGACAGAGAAGCTACAATGAGCAGTTCTTC.

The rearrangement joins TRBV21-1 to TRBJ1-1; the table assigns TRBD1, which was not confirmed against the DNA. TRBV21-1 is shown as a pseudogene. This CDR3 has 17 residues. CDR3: CASRGAKGQDANTEAFF. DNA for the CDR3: TGTGCCAGCAGAGGAGCGAAAGGACAGGACGCGAACACTGAAGCTTTCTTT.

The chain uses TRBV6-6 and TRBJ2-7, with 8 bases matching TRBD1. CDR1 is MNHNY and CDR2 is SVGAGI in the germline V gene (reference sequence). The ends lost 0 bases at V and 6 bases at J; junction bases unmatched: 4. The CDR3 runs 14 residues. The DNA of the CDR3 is TGTGCCAGCAGTTACTCTCAGGGGGCCCTCGAGCAGTACTTC. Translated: CASSYSQGALEQYF.

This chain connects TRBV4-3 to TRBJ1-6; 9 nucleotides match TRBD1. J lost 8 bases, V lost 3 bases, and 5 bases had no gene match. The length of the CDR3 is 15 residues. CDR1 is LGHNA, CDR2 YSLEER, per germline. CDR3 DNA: TGCGCCAGCAGCCAGGGACAGGGTGGCGATTCACCCCTCCACTTT. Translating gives CASSQGQGGDSPLHF.

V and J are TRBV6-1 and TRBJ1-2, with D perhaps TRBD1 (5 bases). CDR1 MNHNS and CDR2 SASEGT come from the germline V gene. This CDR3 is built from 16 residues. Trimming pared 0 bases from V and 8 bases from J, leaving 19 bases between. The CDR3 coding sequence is TGTGCCAGCAGTGAAGCCCTCCCGTCGACAGCCTCCGGCTACACCTTC. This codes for CASSEALPSTASGYTF.

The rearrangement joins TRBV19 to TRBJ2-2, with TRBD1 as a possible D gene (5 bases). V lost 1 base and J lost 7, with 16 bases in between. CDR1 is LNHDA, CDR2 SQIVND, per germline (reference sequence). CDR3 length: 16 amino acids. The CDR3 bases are TGTGCCAGTAGTATAGTTCAACCAGGGCCGTTCGGGGAGCTGTTTTTT. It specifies CASSIVQPGPFGELFF.

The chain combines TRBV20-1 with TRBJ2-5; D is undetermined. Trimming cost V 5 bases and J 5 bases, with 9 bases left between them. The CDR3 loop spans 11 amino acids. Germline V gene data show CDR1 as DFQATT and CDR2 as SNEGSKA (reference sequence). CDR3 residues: CSAPDFETQYF. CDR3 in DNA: TGCAGTGCTCCTGACTTTGAGACCCAGTACTTC.

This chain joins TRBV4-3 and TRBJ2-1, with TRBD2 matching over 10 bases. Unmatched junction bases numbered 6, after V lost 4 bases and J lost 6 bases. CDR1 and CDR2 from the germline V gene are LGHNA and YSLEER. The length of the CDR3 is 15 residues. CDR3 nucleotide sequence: TGCGCCAGCAGCCGAGCGGGGGGGCCTTTCAATGAGCAGTTCTTC. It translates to CASSRAGGPFNEQFF.